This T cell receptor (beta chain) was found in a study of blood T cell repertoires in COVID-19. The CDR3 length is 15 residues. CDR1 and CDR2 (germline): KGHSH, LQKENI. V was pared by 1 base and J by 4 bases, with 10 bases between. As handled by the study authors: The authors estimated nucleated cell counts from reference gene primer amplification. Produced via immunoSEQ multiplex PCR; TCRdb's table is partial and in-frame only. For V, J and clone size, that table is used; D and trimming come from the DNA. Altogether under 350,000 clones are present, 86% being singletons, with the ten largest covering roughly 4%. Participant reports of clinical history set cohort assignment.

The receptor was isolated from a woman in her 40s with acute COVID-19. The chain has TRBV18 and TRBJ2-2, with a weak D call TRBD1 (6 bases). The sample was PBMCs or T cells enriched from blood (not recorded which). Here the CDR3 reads CASSPLQGSTGELFF. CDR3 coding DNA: TGTGCCAGCTCACCACTCCAGGGGAGCACCGGGGAGCTGTTTTTT.